This passage covers 18 T cell receptor beta chains from one sample sequenced in a study of OX40 agonist ivuxolimab in advanced cancers. Clones were sequenced by immunoSEQ multiplex PCR, and TCRdb holds only the in-frame ones, with some missing. The sample consists of roughly 71,000 clones, more than 65% of them appearing once. This specimen consisted of CD4+ or CD8+ T cells sorted from blood, obtained in a trial of the OX40 agonist ivuxolimab. These receptor sequences come from an adult with an advanced solid tumor such as melanoma, head and neck, liver or kidney cancer.

This clone was detected once. The chain carries TRBV10-3 and TRBJ1-1, with no clear D. The germline CDR1 and CDR2 sequences are ENHRY and SYGVKD. CDR3 length: 13 residues. Trimming stripped 1 base from V and 0 bases from J, with 3 bases between. The CDR3 DNA is TGTGCCATCAGTGAGTGGGTGAACACTGAAGCTTTCTTT. Translating gives CAISEWVNTEAFF.

This clone appeared a single time. CDR3: CASSEGDEKLFF. CDR3 in DNA: TGTGCCAGCAGTGAAGGGGATGAAAAACTGTTTTTT. The J gene is TRBJ1-4, the V gene TRBV28, with a possible D match to TRBD1 (5 bases). Germline values: CDR1 MDHEN, CDR2 SYDVKM. With 5 bases removed from V and 6 bases from J, the gap between germline ends came to 7 bases. The CDR3 runs to 12 residues.

The chain links TRBV7-2 to TRBJ1-3, with D possibly being TRBD1 (6 bases). The V gene's germline CDR1 is SGHTA and CDR2 FQGNSA. V was cut by 3 bases and J by 0 bases, with 9 bases left in between. This CDR3 contains 15 residues. CDR3 bases: TGTGCCAGCAGCTTCCAACAGGGCTCTGGAAACACCATATATTTT. It yields the protein CASSFQQGSGNTIYF.

This clone has more than one count but fewer than ten. The CDR3 is CSVEGPAPKQFF. The CDR3 bases are TGCAGCGTTGAAGGGCCGGCGCCTAAGCAGTTCTTC. This chain connects TRBV29-1 to TRBJ2-1; no reliable D call. Between the trimmed V and J ends, which lost 1 base and 11 bases, there was a span of 12 bases. The CDR3 length is 12 residues. Germline V lookup: CDR1 SQVTM, CDR2 ANQGSEA.

There are a few counts of this clone. This rearrangement joins TRBV15 to TRBJ1-2; D gene ambiguous. V lost 4 bases and J 8 bases, leaving 17 bases between the germline ends. The CDR3 totals 14 residues. The germline CDR1 and CDR2 sequences are LNHNV and YYDKDF (reference sequence). CDR3 DNA: TGTGCCACCAGCACTAGAGTGGAGGTGCGGGGCTACACCTTC. It is translated as CATSTRVEVRGYTF.

There are a few counts of this clone. The V call is TRBV6-1, the J call TRBJ2-7; 8 nucleotides align to TRBD2. From germline, CDR1 is MNHNS and CDR2 SASEGT. V lost 8 bases and J lost 2; bases outside the gene matches: 5. This CDR3 is 13 amino acids long. CDR3: CASATSGPYEQYF. The CDR3, as DNA: TGTGCCAGCGCCACTAGCGGCCCCTACGAGCAGTACTTC.

This chain links TRBV7-2 with TRBJ2-1; the D call may be TRBD1 or TRBD2 (6 bases each). V was shortened by 7 bases and J by 5 bases, with 15 bases between the two germline ends. Germline V gene data show CDR1 as SGHTA and CDR2 as FQGNSA. This CDR3 comprises 14 residues. CDR3 protein: CASTLGGRHNEQFF. CDR3 sequence (DNA): TGTGCCAGCACGCTTGGGGGGCGCCACAATGAGCAGTTCTTC.

The gene calls are TRBV5-8 and TRBJ2-7; TRBD1 agrees at 9 bases. The length of the CDR3 is 16 residues. J was trimmed by 5 bases and V by 4 bases; bases with no gene match: 13. Looked up from germline, CDR1 is SGHTS and CDR2 is YDEGEE. The chain's CDR3 is CASSGATGGKNNEQYF. In DNA form, the CDR3 reads TGTGCCAGCAGCGGCGCTACAGGGGGCAAGAATAACGAGCAGTACTTC.

This clone is a singleton in its sample. V and J are TRBV9 and TRBJ2-5; a possible D gene is TRBD2 (7 bases). The germline V gene encodes CDR1 SGDLS and CDR2 YYNGEE. The CDR3 runs 15 residues. V lost 4 bases, J lost 8 bases, and 21 bases lay in between. CDR3 DNA: TGTGCCAGCAGCCAGGGGACTAACCGCTGGGATACCCAGTACTTC. Encoded protein: CASSQGTNRWDTQYF.

This chain links TRBV16 with TRBJ1-5, with TRBD1 identical over 7 bases. The ends lost 10 bases at V and 0 bases at J; junction bases unmatched: 12. Germline V lookup: CDR1 KGHSY, CDR2 FQNENV. This CDR3 is 16 amino acids long. CDR3 loop: CATRARGTLSNQPQHF. CDR3 in DNA: TGTGCCACCCGGGCCAGGGGGACTCTTAGCAATCAGCCCCAGCATTTT.

V and J are TRBV19 and TRBJ1-1; 8 bases are a match to TRBD1. The V gene's germline CDR1 is LNHDA and CDR2 SQIVND (reference sequence). Germline trimming cut 3 bases from V and 4 bases from J; bases unmatched to any gene: 7. The CDR3 runs 15 residues. As DNA, the CDR3 is TGTGCCAGTAGTATTTCCAGGGGGCGCGGCACTGAAGCTTTCTTT. This gives the protein CASSISRGRGTEAFF.

J is TRBJ1-1 and V is TRBV7-9; unclear D gene. The germline V gene has CDR1 SEHNR and CDR2 FQNEAQ (reference sequence). The CDR3 loop spans 14 amino acids. Trimming pared 5 bases from V and 1 base from J, leaving 11 bases between. DNA of the CDR3: TGTGCCAGCAGCCAACCCGAAAGGAACACTGAAGCTTTCTTT. The encoded protein is CASSQPERNTEAFF.

The rearrangement joins TRBV7-2 to TRBJ2-7, with 7 bases aligning to TRBD1. The V segment lost 1 base and the J segment 3 bases; nucleotides outside the gene matches: 6. CDR3 length: 15 residues. Per the germline V gene, CDR1 is SGHTA and CDR2 is FQGNSA. The CDR3 here is CASSLGSGGYYEQYF. In DNA form, the CDR3 reads TGTGCCAGCAGCTTAGGGTCAGGGGGATACTACGAGCAGTACTTC.

The CDR3 spells CASSGGQVALYEQYF. The CDR3 DNA follows: TGTGCCAGCAGTGGGGGACAGGTAGCTCTCTACGAGCAGTACTTC. V usage is TRBV6-1 and J usage is TRBJ2-7, with TRBD1 matching 8 bases. Unmatched junction bases numbered 8, after V lost 4 bases and J lost 3 bases. Germline assignment: CDR1 MNHNS and CDR2 SASEGT. The CDR3 extends over 15 amino acids.

The chain carries TRBV5-1 and TRBJ1-1; D unresolved. V was trimmed by 0 bases and J by 4 bases, leaving 13 bases between them. The CDR3 covers 15 residues. Germline CDR1 SGHRS, CDR2 YFSETQ. The CDR3 region has the DNA TGCGCCAGCAGCTTGGCCGCTGGGGAGGGCACTGAAGCTTTCTTT. This codes for CASSLAAGEGTEAFF.

The sample holds a few counts of this clone. The gene calls are TRBV19 and TRBJ2-5; TRBD2 matches 15 bases. V shed 5 bases and J 10 bases; nucleotides not matched to a gene: 5. In germline, CDR1 is LNHDA, CDR2 SQIVND (reference sequence). This CDR3 has 14 amino acids. CDR3: CASSGGTSGRSQYF. The CDR3 DNA sequence: TGTGCCAGTAGTGGCGGGACTAGCGGGAGGAGCCAGTACTTC. Filled out from reference TRBV19 and TRBJ2-5, the complete variable domain reads DGGITQSPKYLFRKEGQNVTLSCEQNLNHDAMYWYRQDPGQGLRLIYYSQIVNDFQKGDIAEGYSVSREKKESFPLTVTSAQKNPTAFYLCASSGGTSGRSQYFGPGTRLLVL.

The chain combines TRBV7-9 with TRBJ1-2, with D uncertain. Germline V CDR1 and CDR2: SEHNR, FQNEAQ (reference sequence). Trimming removed 5 bases from V and 7 bases from J, with 14 bases in between. The CDR3 has 13 residues. CDR3 DNA sequence: TGTGCCAGCAGCCTCGGAACAACGGGTGGCTACACCTTC. This sequence encodes CASSLGTTGGYTF.

This chain joins TRBV5-4 and TRBJ2-4; 7 bases align to TRBD1. Unmatched junction bases numbered 2, after V lost 4 bases and J lost 7 bases. CDR1 is SGHNT and CDR2 is YYREEE in the germline V gene (reference sequence). The CDR3 runs to 12 residues. The CDR3: CASSADRNIQYF. Here the CDR3 DNA reads TGTGCCAGCAGCGCGGACAGGAACATTCAGTACTTC.